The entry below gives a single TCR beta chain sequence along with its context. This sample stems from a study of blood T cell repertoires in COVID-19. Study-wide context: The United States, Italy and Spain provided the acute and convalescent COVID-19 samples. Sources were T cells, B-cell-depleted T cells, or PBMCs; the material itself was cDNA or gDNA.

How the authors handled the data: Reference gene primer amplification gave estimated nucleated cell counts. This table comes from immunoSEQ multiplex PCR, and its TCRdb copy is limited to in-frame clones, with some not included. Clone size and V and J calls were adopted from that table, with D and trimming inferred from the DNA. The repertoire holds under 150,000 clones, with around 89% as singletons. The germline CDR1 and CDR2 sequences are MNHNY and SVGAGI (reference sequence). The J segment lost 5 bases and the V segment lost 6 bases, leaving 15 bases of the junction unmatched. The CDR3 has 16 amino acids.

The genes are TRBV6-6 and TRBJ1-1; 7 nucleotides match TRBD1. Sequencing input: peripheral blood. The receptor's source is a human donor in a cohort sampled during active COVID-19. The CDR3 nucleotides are TGTGCCAGCAGCCCTACCCAGACAGGGCCGGCTACTGAAGCTTTCTTT. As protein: CASSPTQTGPATEAFF.